Described below is a single T cell receptor (beta chain) sequence and its context. Its antigen remains unknown. This sample stems from a study of circulating and synovial CD4+ cells in juvenile arthritis. Overall study results and limits: Compared with bulk blood, circulating pathogenic-like lymphocytes shared substantially more CDR3 sequences with synovial T cells. Traditional Vbeta family usage analysis missed the pathogenic-like versus bulk difference. Some such blood samples were as oligoclonal as synovium. CPL and bulk CD4 samples differed at least tenfold in T cell genomes.

V trimming: 5 bases; J trimming: 1 base; junction bases outside the gene matches: 8. Germline-derived CDR1 and CDR2 are LNHDA and SQIVND (reference sequence). The CDR3 contains 16 residues. The method was immunoSEQ multiplex PCR; TCRdb's version includes in-frame clones alone and lacks a portion of them. The data hold about 33,000 clones, with 90% to 95% observed a single time. This TCR was sampled from a human donor with juvenile idiopathic arthritis. The J gene is TRBJ2-1, the V gene TRBV19, with TRBD2 matching over 7 bases. The sample comprised CD4+ T cells from blood. The CDR3 DNA follows: TGTGCCAGTAGTTACCCACTAGCGCGTTCCTACAATGAGCAGTTCTTC. Its protein product is CASSYPLARSYNEQFF.